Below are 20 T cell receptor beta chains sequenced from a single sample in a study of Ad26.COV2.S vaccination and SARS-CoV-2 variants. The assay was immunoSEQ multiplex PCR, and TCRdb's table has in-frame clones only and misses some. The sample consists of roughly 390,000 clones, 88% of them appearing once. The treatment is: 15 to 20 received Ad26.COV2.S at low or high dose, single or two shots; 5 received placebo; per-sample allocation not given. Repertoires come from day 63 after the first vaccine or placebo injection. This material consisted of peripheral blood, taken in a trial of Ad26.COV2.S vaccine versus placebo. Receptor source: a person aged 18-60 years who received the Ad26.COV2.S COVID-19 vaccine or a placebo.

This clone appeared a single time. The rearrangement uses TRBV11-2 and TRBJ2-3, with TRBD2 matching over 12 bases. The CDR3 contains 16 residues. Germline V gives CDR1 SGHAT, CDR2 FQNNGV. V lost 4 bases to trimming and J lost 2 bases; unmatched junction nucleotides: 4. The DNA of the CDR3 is TGTGCCAGCAGCTCGTCTAGCGGGGGGGTCACAGATACGCAGTATTTT. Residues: CASSSSSGGVTDTQYF. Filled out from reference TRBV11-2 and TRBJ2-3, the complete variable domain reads EAGVAQSPRYKIIEKRQSVAFWCNPISGHATLYWYQQILGQGPKLLIQFQNNGVVDDSQLPKDRFSAERLKGVDSTLKIQPAKLEDSAVYLCASSSSSGGVTDTQYFGPGTRLTVL.

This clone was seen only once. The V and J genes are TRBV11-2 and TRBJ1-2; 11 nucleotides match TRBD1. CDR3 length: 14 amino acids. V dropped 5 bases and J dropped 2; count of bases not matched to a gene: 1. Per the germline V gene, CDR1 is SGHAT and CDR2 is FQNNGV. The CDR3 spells CASSGTGGNYGYTF. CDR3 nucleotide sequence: TGTGCCAGCAGCGGGACAGGGGGGAACTATGGCTACACCTTC.

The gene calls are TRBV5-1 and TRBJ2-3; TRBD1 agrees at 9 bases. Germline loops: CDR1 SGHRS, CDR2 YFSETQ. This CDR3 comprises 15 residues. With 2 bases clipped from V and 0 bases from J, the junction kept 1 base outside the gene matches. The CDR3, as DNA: TGCGCCAGCAGCTTCGGGACAGGGAGCACAGATACGCAGTATTTT. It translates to CASSFGTGSTDTQYF.

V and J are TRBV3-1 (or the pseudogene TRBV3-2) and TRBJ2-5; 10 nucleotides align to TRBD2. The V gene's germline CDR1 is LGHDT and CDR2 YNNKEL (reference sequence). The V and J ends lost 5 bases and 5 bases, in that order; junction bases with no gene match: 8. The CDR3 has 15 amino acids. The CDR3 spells CASSSQRGGAETQYF. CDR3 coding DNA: TGTGCCAGCAGCTCGCAGCGGGGGGGCGCGGAGACCCAGTACTTC.

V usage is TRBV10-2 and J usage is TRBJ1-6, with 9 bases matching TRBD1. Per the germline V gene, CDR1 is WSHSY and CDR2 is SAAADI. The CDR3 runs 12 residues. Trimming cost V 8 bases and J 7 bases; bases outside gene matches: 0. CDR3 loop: CASGTGNSPLHF. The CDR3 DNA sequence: TGCGCCAGCGGGACAGGGAATTCACCCCTCCACTTT.

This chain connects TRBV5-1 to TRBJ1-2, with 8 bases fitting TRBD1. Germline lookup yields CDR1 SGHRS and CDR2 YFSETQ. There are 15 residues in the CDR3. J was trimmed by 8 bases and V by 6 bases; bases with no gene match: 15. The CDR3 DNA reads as TGCGCCAGCACCTCCGGACTCGGACAGGGCAGGGGCTACACCTTC. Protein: CASTSGLGQGRGYTF.

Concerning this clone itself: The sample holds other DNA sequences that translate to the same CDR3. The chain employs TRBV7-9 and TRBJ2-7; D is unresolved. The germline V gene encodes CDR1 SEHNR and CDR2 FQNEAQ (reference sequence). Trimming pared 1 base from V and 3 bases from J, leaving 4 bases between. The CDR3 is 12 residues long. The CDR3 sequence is CASSLGRYEQYF. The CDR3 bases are TGTGCCAGCAGCTTAGGTCGCTACGAGCAGTACTTC.

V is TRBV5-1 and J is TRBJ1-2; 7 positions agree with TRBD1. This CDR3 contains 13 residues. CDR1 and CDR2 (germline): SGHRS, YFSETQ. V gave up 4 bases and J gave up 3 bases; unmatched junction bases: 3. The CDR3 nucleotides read TGCGCCAGCAGCGAGGGACAGTACTATGGCTACACCTTC. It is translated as CASSEGQYYGYTF.

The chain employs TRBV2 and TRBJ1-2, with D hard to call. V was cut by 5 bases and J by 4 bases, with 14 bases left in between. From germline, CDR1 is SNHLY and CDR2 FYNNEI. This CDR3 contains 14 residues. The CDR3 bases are TGTGCCAGCAGTATCCGAGTTGGCGTCTATGGCTACACCTTC. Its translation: CASSIRVGVYGYTF.

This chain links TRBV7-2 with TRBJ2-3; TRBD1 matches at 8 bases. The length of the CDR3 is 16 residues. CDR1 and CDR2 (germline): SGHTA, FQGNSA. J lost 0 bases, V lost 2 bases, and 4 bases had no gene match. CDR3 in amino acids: CASSLRTGSSTDTQYF. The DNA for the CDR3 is TGTGCCAGCAGCTTAAGGACAGGGTCTAGCACAGATACGCAGTATTTT.

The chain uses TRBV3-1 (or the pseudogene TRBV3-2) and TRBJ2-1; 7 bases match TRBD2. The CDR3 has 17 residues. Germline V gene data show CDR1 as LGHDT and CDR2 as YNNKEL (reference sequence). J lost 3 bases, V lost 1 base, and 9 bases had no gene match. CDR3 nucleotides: TGTGCCAGCAGCCAAGTTTACGCGGGGGAAGACTACAATGAGCAGTTCTTC. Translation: CASSQVYAGEDYNEQFF.

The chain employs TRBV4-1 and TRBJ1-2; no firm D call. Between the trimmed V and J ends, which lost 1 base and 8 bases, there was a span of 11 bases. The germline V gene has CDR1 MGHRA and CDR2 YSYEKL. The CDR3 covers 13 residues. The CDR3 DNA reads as TGCGCCAGCAGCCAAGTGGTCCGTCCGGGCTACACCTTC. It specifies CASSQVVRPGYTF.

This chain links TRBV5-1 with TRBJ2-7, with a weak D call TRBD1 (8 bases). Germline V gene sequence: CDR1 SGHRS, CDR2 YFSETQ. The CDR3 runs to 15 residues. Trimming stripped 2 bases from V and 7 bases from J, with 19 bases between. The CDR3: CASSFGQGGAYEQYF. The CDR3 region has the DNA TGCGCCAGCAGCTTCGGACAGGGAGGGGCATATGAGCAGTACTTC. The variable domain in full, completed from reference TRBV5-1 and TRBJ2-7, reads KAGVTQTPRYLIKTRGQQVTLSCSPISGHRSVSWYQQTPGQGLQFLFEYFSETQRNKGNFPGRFSGRQFSNSRSEMNVSTLELGDSALYLCASSFGQGGAYEQYFGPGTRLTVT.

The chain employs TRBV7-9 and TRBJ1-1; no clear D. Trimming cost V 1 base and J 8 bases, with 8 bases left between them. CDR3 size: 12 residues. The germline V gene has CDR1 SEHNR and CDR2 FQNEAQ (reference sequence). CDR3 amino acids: CASSLGNGEAFF. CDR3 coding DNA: TGTGCCAGCAGCTTAGGTAACGGGGAAGCTTTCTTT.

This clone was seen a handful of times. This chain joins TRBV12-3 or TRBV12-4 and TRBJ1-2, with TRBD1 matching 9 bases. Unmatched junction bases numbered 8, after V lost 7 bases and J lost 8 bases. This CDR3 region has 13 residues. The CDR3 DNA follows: TGTGCCAGCAAACTACAGGGGGCTGGCGGCTACACCTTC. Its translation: CASKLQGAGGYTF.

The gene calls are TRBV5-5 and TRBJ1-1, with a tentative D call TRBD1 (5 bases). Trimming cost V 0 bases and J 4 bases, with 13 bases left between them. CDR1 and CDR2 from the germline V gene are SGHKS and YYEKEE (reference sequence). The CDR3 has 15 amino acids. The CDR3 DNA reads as TGTGCCAGCAGCTTGGATCCAGGGTTGGGCACTGAAGCTTTCTTT. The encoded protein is CASSLDPGLGTEAFF. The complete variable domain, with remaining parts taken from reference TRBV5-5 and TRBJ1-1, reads DAGVTQSPTHLIKTRGQQVTLRCSPISGHKSVSWYQQVLGQGPQFIFQYYEKEERGRGNFPDRFSARQFPNYSSELNVNALLLGDSALYLCASSLDPGLGTEAFFGQGTRLTVV.

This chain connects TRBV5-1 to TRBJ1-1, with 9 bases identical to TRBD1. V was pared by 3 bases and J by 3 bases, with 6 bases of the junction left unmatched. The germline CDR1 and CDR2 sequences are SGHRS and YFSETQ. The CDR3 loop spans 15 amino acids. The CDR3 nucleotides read TGCGCCAGCAGCTCCTCGACAGGGGGGTACACTGAAGCTTTCTTT. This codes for CASSSSTGGYTEAFF. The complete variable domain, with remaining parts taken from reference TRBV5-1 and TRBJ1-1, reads KAGVTQTPRYLIKTRGQQVTLSCSPISGHRSVSWYQQTPGQGLQFLFEYFSETQRNKGNFPGRFSGRQFSNSRSEMNVSTLELGDSALYLCASSSSTGGYTEAFFGQGTRLTVV.

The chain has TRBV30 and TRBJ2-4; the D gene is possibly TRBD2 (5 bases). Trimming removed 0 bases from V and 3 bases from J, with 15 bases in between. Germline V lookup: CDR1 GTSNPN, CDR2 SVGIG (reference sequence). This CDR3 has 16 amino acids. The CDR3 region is CAWSVREEVGKNIQYF. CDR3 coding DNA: TGTGCCTGGAGTGTAAGAGAGGAGGTGGGCAAAAACATTCAGTACTTC.

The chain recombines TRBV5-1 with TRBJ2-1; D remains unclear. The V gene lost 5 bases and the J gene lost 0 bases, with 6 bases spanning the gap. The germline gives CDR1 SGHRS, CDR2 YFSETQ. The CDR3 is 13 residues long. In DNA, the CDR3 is TGCGCCAGCAGACAGTACTCCTACAATGAGCAGTTCTTC. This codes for CASRQYSYNEQFF.

The CDR3 sequence is CASSQVGDYYEQYF. The CDR3 DNA is TGTGCCAGCAGCCAAGTCGGGGATTACTACGAGCAGTACTTC. The chain uses TRBV4-2 and TRBJ2-7; possible D gene TRBD2, 5 bases. V was trimmed by 1 base and J by 3 bases, leaving 10 bases between them. Germline V gives CDR1 LGHNA, CDR2 YNFKEQ. This CDR3 is built from 14 residues.